Following are 8 T cell receptor beta chains from one sample sequenced in a study of PD-L1 blockade in urothelial cancer. Time point indicated: pretreatment peripheral blood. TCRdb's copy holds only in-frame clones and misses some; the assay was immunoSEQ multiplex PCR. The data contain about 86,000 clones, more than 75% of them singletons. Sequencing used PBMCs, obtained around atezolizumab (anti-PD-L1) treatment. These TCRs come from a man between 60 and 70 years old with urothelial cancer.

This chain links TRBV6-6 with TRBJ2-7; maybe TRBD1 (5 bases). CDR3 length equals 16 residues. Germline CDR1 and CDR2: MNHNY and SVGAGI (reference sequence). V shed 6 bases and J shed 0 bases, with 18 bases lying between them. CDR3 DNA: TGTGCCAGCAGACCCCCTCCAGGGTCGCCCTCCTACGAGCAGTACTTC. Encoded protein: CASRPPPGSPSYEQYF.

The chain links TRBV7-2 to TRBJ2-7, with 8 bases fitting TRBD2. The V gene end was trimmed by 5 bases and the J gene end by 3 bases; junction bases not matched to a gene: 21. The germline CDR1 and CDR2 sequences are SGHTA and FQGNSA. The CDR3 sequence is 19 residues long. The CDR3 is CASSPPPAGGLFYFYEQYF. The CDR3 DNA is TGTGCCAGCAGCCCTCCCCCGGCGGGGGGCCTGTTTTATTTCTACGAGCAGTACTTC.

This clone was counted only a few times. The chain couples TRBV2 to TRBJ1-2, with D possibly matching TRBD1 (6 bases). The V gene's germline CDR1 is SNHLY and CDR2 FYNNEI. V was clipped by 4 bases and J by 4 bases, with 13 bases between them. CDR3 length: 14 amino acids. CDR3 in amino acids: CASSVGGRGYGYTF. The CDR3 nucleotides are TGTGCCAGCAGTGTAGGAGGCAGGGGCTATGGCTACACCTTC.

The rearrangement joins TRBV19 to TRBJ2-5; perhaps TRBD1 as D (6 bases). V was trimmed by 4 bases and J by 4 bases, leaving 13 bases between them. Germline CDR1 LNHDA, CDR2 SQIVND (reference sequence). CDR3 length equals 14 residues. CDR3 residues: CASSTRQDGETQYF. Written as DNA, the CDR3 is TGTGCCAGTAGTACTCGACAGGACGGAGAGACCCAGTACTTC.

The genes are TRBV9 and TRBJ2-3, with 9 positions matching TRBD2. The CDR3 length is 19 residues. V shed 0 bases, J shed 3 bases, and the junction held 14 bases outside the gene matches. Germline V lookup: CDR1 SGDLS, CDR2 YYNGEE. The CDR3 nucleotides read TGTGCCAGCAGCGTAGAGGCTGGTGCGGGCGGGAGGGCGACAGATACGCAGTATTTT. Amino acids: CASSVEAGAGGRATDTQYF.

The chain joins TRBV30 to TRBJ1-2; no clear D gene. The V end was cut by 8 bases, the J end by 0 bases, with 19 bases between. This CDR3 region has 15 residues. CDR1 and CDR2 (germline): GTSNPN, SVGIG (reference sequence). The CDR3 spells CAHRSYTAANYGYTF. CDR3 DNA sequence: TGTGCCCACCGGTCCTATACAGCAGCTAACTATGGCTACACCTTC.

This chain connects TRBV11-3 to TRBJ2-1; 11 bases fit TRBD2. The CDR3 has 16 amino acids. The ends lost 6 bases at V and 6 bases at J; junction bases unmatched: 10. Germline CDR1 and CDR2: SGHNT and YENEEA. CDR3 residues: CASRGPGTSGFNEQFF. The CDR3 region has the DNA TGTGCCAGCAGGGGGCCTGGGACTAGCGGCTTCAATGAGCAGTTCTTC.

In this sample, this clone turned up many times. Other DNA sequences of this sample code for an identical CDR3. The chain links TRBV6-1 to TRBJ1-1; tentatively, D is TRBD1 (6 bases). CDR1 is MNHNS and CDR2 is SASEGT in the germline V gene. V lost 5 bases and J 8 bases, leaving 12 bases between the germline ends. This CDR3 comprises 12 residues. DNA of the CDR3: TGTGCCAGCAGTATAAGAGGGACAGAAGCTTTCTTT. Amino acids: CASSIRGTEAFF.